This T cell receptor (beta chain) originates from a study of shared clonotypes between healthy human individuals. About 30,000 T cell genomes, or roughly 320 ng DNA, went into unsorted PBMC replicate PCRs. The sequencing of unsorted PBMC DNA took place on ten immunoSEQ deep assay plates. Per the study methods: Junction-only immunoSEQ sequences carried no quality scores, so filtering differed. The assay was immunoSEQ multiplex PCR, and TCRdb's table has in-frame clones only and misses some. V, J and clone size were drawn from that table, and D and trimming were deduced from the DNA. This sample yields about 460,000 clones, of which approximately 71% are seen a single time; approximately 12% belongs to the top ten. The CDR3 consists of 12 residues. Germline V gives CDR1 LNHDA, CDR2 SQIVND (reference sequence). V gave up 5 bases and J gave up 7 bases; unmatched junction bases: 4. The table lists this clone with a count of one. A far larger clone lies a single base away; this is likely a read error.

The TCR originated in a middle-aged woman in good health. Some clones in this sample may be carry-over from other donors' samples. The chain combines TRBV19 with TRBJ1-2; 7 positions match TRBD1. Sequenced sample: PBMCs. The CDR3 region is CASSPRGAGYTF. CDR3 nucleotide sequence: TGTGCCAGTAGTCCCAGGGGGGCTGGCTACACCTTC.